The source of this TCR beta chain is a study of blood T cell repertoires in COVID-19. Study summary: COVID-19 samples collected from the United States, Italy and Spain covered acute and convalescent phases. Sample material is recorded as cDNA or gDNA derived from T cells, B-cell-depleted T cells, or PBMCs.

Original methodology: Using reference gene primer amplification, nucleated cell counts were estimated. Produced via immunoSEQ multiplex PCR; TCRdb's table is partial and in-frame only. V and J calls and clone size come straight from that table; D and trimming were deduced from the DNA. The table has more than 150,000 clones, less than 90% seen once; the top ten hold roughly 15%. The germline V gene encodes CDR1 KGHSH and CDR2 LQKENI. The CDR3 sequence is 15 residues long. J gave up 6 bases and V 3 bases, and 10 bases lay outside the gene matches. The receptor's source is a man between 18 and 29 years old with active or convalescent COVID-19. This sequence joins TRBV18 and TRBJ1-1, with TRBD1 identical over 7 bases. What was sequenced was peripheral blood. The CDR3: CASSPGDSQDPEAFF. CDR3 DNA sequence: TGTGCCAGCTCACCCGGGGACAGCCAAGACCCTGAAGCTTTCTTT. Combining the CDR3 with reference TRBV18 and TRBJ1-1 gives the whole variable domain NAGVMQNPRHLVRRRGQEARLRCSPMKGHSHVYWYRQLPEEGLKFMVYLQKENIIDESGMPKERFSAEFPKEGPSILRIQQVVRGDSAAYFCASSPGDSQDPEAFFGQGTRLTVV.